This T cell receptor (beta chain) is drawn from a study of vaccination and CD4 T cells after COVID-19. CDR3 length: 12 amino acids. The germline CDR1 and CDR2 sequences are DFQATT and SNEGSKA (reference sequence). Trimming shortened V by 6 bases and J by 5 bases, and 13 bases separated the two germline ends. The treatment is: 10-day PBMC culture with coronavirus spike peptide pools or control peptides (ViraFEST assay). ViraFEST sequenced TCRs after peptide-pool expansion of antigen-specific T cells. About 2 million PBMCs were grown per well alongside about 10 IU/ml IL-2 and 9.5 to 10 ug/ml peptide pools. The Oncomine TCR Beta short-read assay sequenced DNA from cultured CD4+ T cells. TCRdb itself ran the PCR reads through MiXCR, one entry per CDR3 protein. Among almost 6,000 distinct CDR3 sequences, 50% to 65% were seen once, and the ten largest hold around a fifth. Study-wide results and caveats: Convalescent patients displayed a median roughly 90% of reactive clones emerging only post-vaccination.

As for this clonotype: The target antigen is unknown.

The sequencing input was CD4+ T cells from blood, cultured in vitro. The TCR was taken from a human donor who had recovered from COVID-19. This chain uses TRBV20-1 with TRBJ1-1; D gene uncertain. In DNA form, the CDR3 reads TGCAGTGCGCGCGGAGGCTGGACTGAAGCTTTCTTT. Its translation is CSARGGWTEAFF.